One and the same sample provided the 21 T cell receptor beta chains below, sequenced in a study of T cells after posttransplantation cyclophosphamide. Clones were sequenced by immunoSEQ multiplex PCR, and TCRdb holds only the in-frame ones, with some missing. The sample includes some 47,000 clones, approximately 86% of them seen just once. Material: PBMCs. Receptor source: a man aged 25-40 years with a blood cancer, CMV-positive, and with a related stem cell donor.

The genes are TRBV5-8 and TRBJ2-4; D remains unclear. CDR1 is SGHTS and CDR2 is YDEGEE in the germline V gene. The CDR3 sequence is 13 residues long. Trimming shortened V by 1 base and J by 3 bases, and 5 bases separated the two germline ends. CDR3 protein: CASSLNSKNIQYF. The CDR3 DNA reads as TGTGCCAGCAGCTTGAACAGCAAAAACATTCAGTACTTC.

The V and J genes are TRBV5-1 and TRBJ1-1, with D possibly matching TRBD1 (6 bases). With 4 bases removed from V and 8 bases from J, the gap between germline ends came to 15 bases. Germline CDR1 SGHRS, CDR2 YFSETQ. This CDR3 comprises 13 residues. In DNA form, the CDR3 reads TGCGCCAGCAGCCTCCTGGGGCAGGGGGAAGCTTTCTTT. Residues: CASSLLGQGEAFF.

The rearrangement uses TRBV11-3 and TRBJ2-1, with 10 bases fitting TRBD2. V lost 5 bases and J lost 3; bases outside the gene matches: 7. CDR3 size: 16 residues. CDR1 is SGHNT and CDR2 is YENEEA in the germline V gene. The CDR3 DNA reads as TGTGCCAGCAGCCCTCTAGCGGGAGAGAACTACAATGAGCAGTTCTTC. This encodes CASSPLAGENYNEQFF.

On this clone itself: A read error may produce the germline difference seen at one junction end. This chain connects TRBV6-6 to TRBJ2-5; 12 positions match TRBD2. CDR1 and CDR2 (germline): MNHNY, SVGAGI (reference sequence). The CDR3 is made up of 16 amino acids. The CDR3 spells CASSDSSGRDQETQYF. CDR3 sequence (DNA): TGTGCCAGCAGTGACTCTAGCGGGAGGGACCAAGAGACCCAGTACTTC.

J is TRBJ2-5 and V is TRBV2, with D possibly TRBD1 on 6 matching bases. Germline V gene sequence: CDR1 SNHLY, CDR2 FYNNEI. This CDR3 has 13 residues. The V gene lost 7 bases and the J gene lost 1 base, with 10 bases spanning the gap. The CDR3, as DNA: TGTGCCAGCAAAGGACAGCCCCAAGAGACCCAGTACTTC. Residues: CASKGQPQETQYF. The full variable domain, rest sourced from reference TRBV2 and TRBJ2-5, is EPEVTQTPSHQVTQMGQEVILRCVPISNHLYFYWYRQILGQKVEFLVSFYNNEISEKSEIFDDQFSVERPDGSNFTLKIRSTKLEDSAMYFCASKGQPQETQYFGPGTRLLVL.

The CDR3 sequence is CASSLLAGGPSTDTQYF. The CDR3 DNA reads TGTGCCAGCAGCCTCTTAGCGGGAGGGCCCAGCACAGATACGCAGTATTTT. The chain couples TRBV5-6 to TRBJ2-3, with 11 bases aligning to TRBD2. The CDR3 runs to 17 residues. Germline CDR1 is SGHDT and CDR2 is YYEEEE. V lost 4 bases to trimming and J lost 0 bases; unmatched junction nucleotides: 7.

The V call is TRBV27, the J call TRBJ2-1; TRBD1 matches 7 bases. This CDR3 is built from 17 residues. The germline CDR1 and CDR2 sequences are MNHEY and SMNVEV (reference sequence). J lost 1 base, V lost 4 bases, and 10 bases had no gene match. DNA of the CDR3: TGTGCCAGCAGTTGTGAATCAGGGGGTCGGTCCTACAATGAGCAGTTCTTC. It translates to CASSCESGGRSYNEQFF.

This chain connects TRBV6-5 to TRBJ1-5, with D uncertain. V shed 6 bases and J shed 0 bases, with 12 bases lying between them. Germline CDR1 is MNHEY and CDR2 is SVGAGI. This CDR3 has 15 residues. The CDR3: CASRPQVLSNQPQHF. Written as DNA, the CDR3 is TGTGCCAGCAGACCTCAGGTACTTAGCAATCAGCCCCAGCATTTT.

J is TRBJ1-5 and V is TRBV28; a possible D gene is TRBD1 (5 bases). Trimming pared 6 bases from V and 4 bases from J, leaving 10 bases between. This CDR3 has 13 residues. CDR1 is MDHEN and CDR2 is SYDVKM in the germline V gene. CDR3 DNA: TGTGCCAGCAGCCCTGACAGAAATCAGCCCCAGCATTTT. It specifies CASSPDRNQPQHF. The whole variable domain, filled in from reference TRBV28 and TRBJ1-5, reads DVKVTQSSRYLVKRTGEKVFLECVQDMDHENMFWYRQDPGLGLRLIYFSYDVKMKEKGDIPEGYSVSREKKERFSLILESASTNQTSMYLCASSPDRNQPQHFGDGTRLSIL.

The chain couples TRBV27 to TRBJ2-1; 8 bases align to TRBD1. CDR1 is MNHEY, CDR2 SMNVEV, per germline (reference sequence). The CDR3 sequence is 15 residues long. After removal of 6 bases from V and 8 bases from J, the junction contained 12 bases not matched to a gene. CDR3 sequence reads: CASRNSDRVSDEQFF. The CDR3 region has the DNA TGTGCCAGCAGGAATTCGGACAGGGTCTCCGATGAGCAGTTCTTC.

The chain combines TRBV28 with TRBJ1-2; D might be TRBD1 (5 bases). This CDR3 is built from 15 residues. V was clipped by 5 bases and J by 0 bases, with 13 bases between them. Per the germline V gene, CDR1 is MDHEN and CDR2 is SYDVKM. The CDR3 region has the DNA TGTGCCAGCAGTCTTGGGGGAGGTACTAACTATGGCTACACCTTC. Amino acid sequence: CASSLGGGTNYGYTF.

The chain carries TRBV6-6 and TRBJ1-5, with no clear D. Germline V lookup: CDR1 MNHNY, CDR2 SVGAGI (reference sequence). This CDR3 has 15 amino acids. Deletions cut 4 bases from V and 0 bases from J, with 10 bases between. This chain's CDR3 is CASSFPHFSNQPQHF. DNA of the CDR3: TGTGCCAGCAGTTTCCCCCACTTTAGCAATCAGCCCCAGCATTTT.

This clone has only a few counts. The V and J genes are TRBV27 and TRBJ2-7, with a tentative D call TRBD1 (6 bases). V was pared by 7 bases and J by 6 bases, with 13 bases between. Germline-derived CDR1 and CDR2 are MNHEY and SMNVEV (reference sequence). The CDR3 runs 12 residues. The CDR3 bases are TGTGCCAGCATGGGTAGAGGGGGCGAGCAGTACTTC. As protein: CASMGRGGEQYF.

DNA of the CDR3: TGTGCCAGCAGCTTAGGGGGACAGGGTTACTATGGCTACACCTTC. Translation: CASSLGGQGYYGYTF. The chain carries TRBV11-2 and TRBJ1-2; 9 nucleotides match TRBD1. CDR1 is SGHAT and CDR2 is FQNNGV in the germline V gene. CDR3 length equals 15 residues. The J segment lost 3 bases and the V segment lost 1 base, leaving 3 bases of the junction unmatched.

This clone was picked up one time. J is TRBJ2-7 and V is TRBV30; a weak D match, TRBD1 (5 bases). The germline CDR1 and CDR2 sequences are GTSNPN and SVGIG (reference sequence). CDR3 length: 15 residues. The V and J ends lost 1 base and 4 bases respectively, with 17 bases between them. The CDR3 DNA reads as TGTGCCTGGAGTGGACGATCAGGGAAGGGGTACGAGCAGTACTTC. Protein product: CAWSGRSGKGYEQYF.

The CDR3 reads CASSSGLGANVLTF. CDR3 DNA: TGTGCCAGCAGCTCGGGACTTGGGGCCAACGTCCTGACTTTC. V is TRBV7-2 and J is TRBJ2-6; possible D gene TRBD2, 6 bases. V was cut by 4 bases and J by 3 bases, with 7 bases left in between. CDR1 is SGHTA, CDR2 FQGNSA, per germline. The CDR3 extends over 14 amino acids.

V is TRBV23-1 and J is TRBJ1-1; D perhaps matches TRBD1 (5 bases). TRBV23-1 is known as an ORF, though its function is uncertain. This CDR3 spans 12 amino acids. V was shortened by 0 bases and J by 11 bases, with 10 bases between the two germline ends. The CDR3 here is CASSQSGGGAFF. Written as DNA, the CDR3 is TGCGCCAGCAGTCAATCCGGGGGAGGGGCTTTCTTT.

This chain's CDR3 is CASSQDSSGLYEQYF. The CDR3 nucleotides read TGTGCCAGCAGCCAAGATTCTAGCGGACTCTACGAGCAGTACTTC. The genes are TRBV4-2 and TRBJ2-7; 7 positions match TRBD2. The CDR3 extends over 15 amino acids. The germline V gene encodes CDR1 LGHNA and CDR2 YNFKEQ. Trimming at V came to 0 bases and at J to 3 bases, leaving 5 bases not matched to a gene.

This chain links TRBV6-1 with TRBJ1-1, with TRBD1 as a possible D gene (5 bases). Per germline, CDR1 MNHNS and CDR2 SASEGT. V lost 1 base, J lost 4 bases, and 10 bases lay in between. The CDR3 consists of 14 residues. CDR3 sequence (DNA): TGTGCCAGCAGTGAAGGTTGGGGGGGCACTGAAGCTTTCTTT. Translating it yields CASSEGWGGTEAFF.

The chain carries TRBV5-5 and TRBJ1-1, with D tentatively TRBD1 (6 bases). Germline lookup yields CDR1 SGHKS and CDR2 YYEKEE (reference sequence). The CDR3 is 15 residues long. The V gene lost 2 bases and the J gene lost 5 bases, with 16 bases spanning the gap. DNA for the CDR3: TGTGCCAGCAGCTTAGCCACAGGGTATGGAACTGAAGCTTTCTTT. Translating gives CASSLATGYGTEAFF.

The chain couples TRBV9 to TRBJ2-1, with TRBD1 identical over 9 bases. The CDR3 consists of 14 residues. Looked up from germline, CDR1 is SGDLS and CDR2 is YYNGEE. Unmatched junction bases numbered 4, after V lost 0 bases and J lost 9 bases. The CDR3 is CASSVGDRDAEQFF. The CDR3, as DNA: TGTGCCAGCAGCGTAGGGGACAGGGATGCTGAGCAGTTCTTC.